The 19 T cell receptor beta chains reported below all come from one sample, sequenced in a study of T cell changes during pregnancy in multiple sclerosis. Sequenced by immunoSEQ multiplex PCR; TCRdb stores in-frame clones only, minus some. In the table there are some 80,000 clones, around 90% of which are singletons. Sample: peripheral blood, taken in the first trimester of pregnancy. The receptors derive from a female donor in good health, enrolled as a control in a pregnancy study.

The chain joins TRBV4-2 to TRBJ2-1, with a possible D match to TRBD1 (6 bases). V lost 0 bases to trimming and J lost 8 bases, with 14 bases between them. This CDR3 spans 15 amino acids. Per germline, CDR1 LGHNA and CDR2 YNFKEQ. This CDR3 reads CASSQESSGEDEQFF. The CDR3 DNA sequence: TGTGCCAGCAGCCAAGAATCATCAGGGGAAGATGAGCAGTTCTTC.

This chain uses TRBV10-2 with TRBJ2-7; the D gene is possibly TRBD2 (6 bases). The germline V gene has CDR1 WSHSY and CDR2 SAAADI. The CDR3 has 13 amino acids. The germline V and J ends were trimmed by 6 bases and 6 bases, with 15 bases remaining between them. CDR3 sequence reads: CASSRTGRFEQYF. CDR3 bases: TGCGCCAGCAGCCGGACGGGGAGGTTCGAGCAGTACTTC.

The chain links TRBV6-4 to TRBJ1-2, with 8 bases lining up with TRBD1. V trimming: 3 bases; J trimming: 6 bases; junction bases outside the gene matches: 6. Germline CDR1 MRHNA, CDR2 SNTAGT. This CDR3 spans 14 amino acids. In nucleotides, the CDR3 is TGTGCCAGCAGTGATGACAGGGGAGTCGATGGCTACACCTTC. It yields the protein CASSDDRGVDGYTF.

This chain uses TRBV19 with TRBJ2-3; 11 bases match TRBD1. The V gene end was trimmed by 6 bases and the J gene end by 6 bases; junction bases not matched to a gene: 5. There are 14 residues in the CDR3. Germline loops: CDR1 LNHDA, CDR2 SQIVND (reference sequence). CDR3 nucleotide sequence: TGTGCCAGTAGCTGGGACAGGGGGACCGATACGCAGTATTTT. As protein: CASSWDRGTDTQYF.

V is TRBV7-9 and J is TRBJ1-6, with D tentatively TRBD1 (6 bases). The CDR3 spans 16 residues. Germline V gene lookup returns CDR1 SEHNR and CDR2 FQNEAQ (reference sequence). The V gene lost 8 bases and the J gene lost 8 bases, with 22 bases spanning the gap. The CDR3 DNA reads as TGTGCCAGCGGTCGCACTGGGGGGGCGGGTGATTCACCCCTCCACTTT. Translation gives CASGRTGGAGDSPLHF.

This chain uses TRBV5-1 with TRBJ1-1; D is possibly TRBD1 (5 bases). Germline lookup yields CDR1 SGHRS and CDR2 YFSETQ. The length of the CDR3 is 13 residues. V was cut by 5 bases and J by 1 base, with 9 bases left in between. The CDR3 loop reads CASREGRNTEAFF. The CDR3 nucleotides read TGCGCCAGCAGGGAGGGGCGGAACACTGAAGCTTTCTTT.

In the case of this clone: Other nucleotide sequences in the sample specify the same CDR3. This chain connects TRBV11-2 to TRBJ1-4; the D gene is possibly TRBD1 (6 bases). V shed 1 base and J shed 8 bases, with 14 bases lying between them. The CDR3 extends over 15 amino acids. Germline CDR1 is SGHAT and CDR2 is FQNNGV. CDR3 nucleotides: TGTGCCAGCAGCTTAGTGGGGGGGCGAGGGGAAAAACTGTTTTTT. It is translated as CASSLVGGRGEKLFF.

The V gene is TRBV5-1, the J gene TRBJ1-1; TRBD1 aligns across 9 bases. V gave up 1 base and J gave up 5 bases; unmatched junction bases: 6. The CDR3 runs to 15 residues. Germline CDR1 is SGHRS and CDR2 is YFSETQ. The CDR3, as DNA: TGCGCCAGCAGCTTGCCGCCGGGACAGGGAACTGAAGCTTTCTTT. Its protein is CASSLPPGQGTEAFF.

The V and J genes are TRBV7-2 and TRBJ2-7; 11 bases align to TRBD2. This CDR3 comprises 14 residues. Germline values: CDR1 SGHTA, CDR2 FQGNSA. Trimming removed 3 bases from V and 6 bases from J; junction bases left unmatched: 4. The CDR3, as DNA: TGTGCCAGCAGCTTGACTAGCGGGAACCGCGAGCAGTACTTC. Its protein product is CASSLTSGNREQYF.

The J gene is TRBJ1-1, the V gene TRBV7-9; D is possibly TRBD1 (5 bases). This CDR3 is 15 amino acids long. Trimming removed 5 bases from V and 4 bases from J, with 17 bases in between. Germline V gives CDR1 SEHNR, CDR2 FQNEAQ (reference sequence). The CDR3 nucleotides are TGTGCCAGCAGCCAGGGCGGAGACCCCCGCACTGAAGCTTTCTTT. The encoded protein is CASSQGGDPRTEAFF.

This chain links TRBV4-3 with TRBJ1-1; a weak D match, TRBD1 (6 bases). Germline loops: CDR1 LGHNA, CDR2 YSLEER. The CDR3 is 14 amino acids. V lost 1 base and J lost 7, with 13 bases in between. The CDR3 reads CASSQGRTAFEAFF. Written as DNA, the CDR3 is TGCGCCAGCAGCCAAGGCCGGACAGCCTTTGAAGCTTTCTTT.

The V gene is TRBV5-4, the J gene TRBJ2-1; 10 positions match TRBD2. Trimming removed 4 bases from V and 2 bases from J; junction bases left unmatched: 6. The CDR3 sequence is 16 residues long. Germline CDR1 and CDR2: SGHNT and YYREEE (reference sequence). The CDR3 protein is CASSTSGANTYNEQFF. Written as DNA, the CDR3 is TGTGCCAGCAGCACTAGCGGGGCTAACACCTACAATGAGCAGTTCTTC.

The chain couples TRBV7-2 to TRBJ1-4; D is unresolved. Germline V gene data show CDR1 as SGHTA and CDR2 as FQGNSA. This CDR3 spans 17 amino acids. The V end was cut by 1 base, the J end by 0 bases, with 12 bases between. The CDR3 here is CASSLVMAVATNEKLFF. As DNA, the CDR3 is TGTGCCAGCAGCTTAGTAATGGCGGTTGCAACTAATGAAAAACTGTTTTTT.

This rearrangement joins TRBV5-8 to TRBJ1-5, with 7 positions matching TRBD1. Trimming at V came to 4 bases and at J to 0 bases, leaving 1 base not matched to a gene. The CDR3 is 14 amino acids. Germline CDR1 and CDR2: SGHTS and YDEGEE. The CDR3 protein is CASSRDSSNQPQHF. The CDR3 coding sequence is TGTGCCAGCAGCCGGGACAGTAGCAATCAGCCCCAGCATTTT.

The rearrangement links TRBV6-1 to TRBJ2-4, with D possibly being TRBD1 (5 bases). The CDR3 is 13 amino acids. V was clipped by 6 bases and J by 6 bases, with 12 bases between them. The V gene's germline CDR1 is MNHNS and CDR2 SASEGT. The CDR3 sequence: CASRVGPANIQYF. CDR3 bases: TGTGCCAGCAGGGTGGGGCCAGCAAACATTCAGTACTTC.

As for this clone: The germline gene is not matched at one end of the junction; a read error may be the cause. This rearrangement joins TRBV7-7 to TRBJ2-5; 13 bases map to TRBD2. The V gene's germline CDR1 is SSHAT and CDR2 FNYEAQ (reference sequence). The CDR3 covers 15 residues. The CDR3 region is CASSLGLAGAETQYF. Written as DNA, the CDR3 is TGTGCTAGCAGCTTAGGACTAGCGGGAGCAGAGACCCAGTACTTC.

V usage is TRBV7-2 and J usage is TRBJ1-1, with D unresolved. There are 15 residues in the CDR3. Germline lookup yields CDR1 SGHTA and CDR2 FQGNSA. Deletions cut 1 base from V and 1 base from J, with 10 bases between. The DNA of the CDR3 is TGTGCCAGCAGCTTAGGGGTCGCAGGGAACACTGAAGCTTTCTTT. Translation gives CASSLGVAGNTEAFF.

The chain links TRBV18 to TRBJ2-7, with 12 bases fitting TRBD2. V lost 4 bases to trimming and J lost 7 bases; unmatched junction nucleotides: 8. Germline V gene sequence: CDR1 KGHSH, CDR2 LQKENI. This CDR3 comprises 15 residues. The CDR3: CASSLGLAGIGEQYF. CDR3 DNA: TGTGCCAGCTCACTAGGACTAGCGGGGATCGGGGAGCAGTACTTC.

The chain carries TRBV6-4 and TRBJ1-1, with TRBD1 matching over 10 bases. V shed 6 bases, J shed 11 bases, and the junction held 12 bases outside the gene matches. The CDR3 has 14 amino acids. Germline assignment: CDR1 MRHNA and CDR2 SNTAGT. The CDR3 region has the DNA TGTGCCAGCAGGGATCCGGGACAGGGGCCTCGGGCTTTCTTT. This codes for CASRDPGQGPRAFF.